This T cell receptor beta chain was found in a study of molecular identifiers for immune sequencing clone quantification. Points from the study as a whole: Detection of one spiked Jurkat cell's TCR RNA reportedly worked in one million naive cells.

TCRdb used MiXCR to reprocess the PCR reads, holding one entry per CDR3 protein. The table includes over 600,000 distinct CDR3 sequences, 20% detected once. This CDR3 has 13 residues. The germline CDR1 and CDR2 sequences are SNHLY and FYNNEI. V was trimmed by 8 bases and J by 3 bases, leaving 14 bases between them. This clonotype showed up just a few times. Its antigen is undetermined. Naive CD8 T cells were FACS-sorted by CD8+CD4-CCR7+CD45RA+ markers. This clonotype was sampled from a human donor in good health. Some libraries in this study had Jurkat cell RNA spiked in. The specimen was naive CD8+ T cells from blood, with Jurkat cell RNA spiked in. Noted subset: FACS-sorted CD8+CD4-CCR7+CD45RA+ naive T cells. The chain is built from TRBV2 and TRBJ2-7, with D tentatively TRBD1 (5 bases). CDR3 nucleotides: TGTGCCAGCCGCCAGACAGAAAACTACGAGCAGTACTTC. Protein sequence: CASRQTENYEQYF.